This T cell receptor beta chain was identified during a study of technical replicates of blood from a handful of donors. Profiled with immunoSEQ multiplex PCR; TCRdb holds only in-frame clones, not every one. The sample gives about 12,000 clones, 60% to 85% of which show up once; roughly 15% is in the top ten. In germline, CDR1 is SGHRS, CDR2 YFSETQ. The CDR3 covers 16 residues. The V and J ends lost 0 bases and 1 base respectively, with 11 bases between them. This clone was recorded a few times. V is TRBV5-1 and J is TRBJ1-3; D is unclear. The sequenced sample was PBMCs. The source is a human donor in good health. This chain's CDR3 is CASSLEPGGSGNTIYF. The CDR3 DNA is TGCGCCAGCAGCTTGGAACCGGGAGGGTCTGGAAACACCATATATTTT.